The rows below give T cell receptor beta chains drawn from one sample of a study of blood T cell repertoires in COVID-19. This table comes from immunoSEQ multiplex PCR, and its TCRdb copy is limited to in-frame clones, with some not included. The profile shows about 16,000 clones, about 90% of them singletons. The specimen was peripheral blood. The source of these receptors is a human donor in a cohort sampled during active COVID-19. Each CDR3 is given with its conserved first and last residue. Each record gives: CDR3 length, J gene, D gene, V gene, clone size, CDR3 DNA, CDR3 protein. D genes are given only for firm matches. The size of a clone is reported for some rows only, either as once, few or many, or as a class for expanded clones.

16 TRBJ2-1 TRBD2 TRBV5-4 . TGTGCCAGCAGCTTGGAATCCGGGACTAGCACCAATGAGCAGTTCTTC CASSLESGTSTNEQFF
16 TRBJ2-2 TRBD2 TRBV7-8 . TGTGCCAGCAGCGCCCGGGGACTAGCGAACACCGGGGAGCTGTTTTTT CASSARGLANTGELFF
11 TRBJ2-3 . TRBV20-1 . TGCAGTGCCCAAACAACAGATACGCAGTATTTT CSAQTTDTQYF
15 TRBJ1-1 TRBD1 TRBV24-1 . TGTGCCACCAGTGACACCAAGACAGGGGCCGTTAGGGTTTTCTTT CATSDTKTGAVRVFF
13 TRBJ2-1 . TRBV18 . TGTGCCAGCTCACCTACAGGGCCCAATGAGCAGTTCTTC CASSPTGPNEQFF
19 TRBJ1-6 TRBD1 TRBV18 . TGTGCCAGCTCCAAGTGGACAGGGAGGAAAAGACTTGGGGATTCACCCCTCCACTTT CASSKWTGRKRLGDSPLHF
14 TRBJ2-7 . TRBV18 . TGTGCCAGCTCACCCCCGGGACTGTCCTACGAGCAGTACTTC CASSPPGLSYEQYF
16 TRBJ1-3 TRBD1 TRBV4-3 . TGCGCCAGCAGCCAAGATCATGAGGGGGCGCGAAACACCATATATTTT CASSQDHEGARNTIYF
15 TRBJ2-1 . TRBV7-2 once TGTGCCAGCAGCATAATAGCGGACTCCTACAATGAGCAGTTCTTC CASSIIADSYNEQFF
15 TRBJ2-5 TRBD1 TRBV4-2 . TGTGCCAGTAAACCGGGAACAGGGGGCCAAGAGACCCAGTACTTC CASKPGTGGQETQYF
15 TRBJ2-5 . TRBV5-1 . TGCGCCAGCAGCCAGAACGACCGGAGTCAAGAGACCCAGTACTTC CASSQNDRSQETQYF
12 TRBJ2-1 . TRBV6-2/TRBV6-3 . TGTGCCAGCAGTTATCGGACGGGGGAGCAGTTCTTC CASSYRTGEQFF
17 TRBJ1-1 . TRBV24-1 few TGTGCCACCACCCCACCAGGGACTCTTAAAAATTTGGAGGAAGCTTTCTTT CATTPPGTLKNLEEAFF
15 TRBJ2-3 TRBD2 TRBV7-6 once TGTGCCAGCAGTCCGACTAGCGGGGGTGCAGATACGCAGTATTTT CASSPTSGGADTQYF
15 TRBJ1-1 TRBD1 TRBV5-1 . TGCGCCAGCAGCCCGGACAGGCTGGGGAACACTGAAGCTTTCTTT CASSPDRLGNTEAFF
14 TRBJ2-2 TRBD2 TRBV5-1 . TGCGCCAGCAGCTTGGGTCTAGCGGCCGGGGAGCTGTTTTTT CASSLGLAAGELFF
21 TRBJ2-7 . TRBV27 . TGTGCCAGCAGCTACCTCATGATCGGGGACTCTTTTGTTCGGCGCTCCTACGAGCAGTACTTC CASSYLMIGDSFVRRSYEQYF
16 TRBJ2-2 . TRBV9 . TGTGCCAGCAGCGTATTTTCCGGGGGGAACACCGGGGAGCTGTTTTTT CASSVFSGGNTGELFF
14 TRBJ1-3 . TRBV24-1 . TGTGCCACCAGTGAACCAGGCTCTGGAAACACCATATATTTT CATSEPGSGNTIYF
18 TRBJ1-1 . TRBV7-8 . TGTGCCAGCAGCCCCCGGGGAGGACAAGTCCAGCGGAATAATGAAGCTTTCTTT CASSPRGGQVQRNNEAFF
15 TRBJ2-4 . TRBV5-1 . TGCGCCAGCAGCCAGGGGATGCTAGCCAAAAACATTCAGTACTTC CASSQGMLAKNIQYF
15 TRBJ1-6 TRBD1 TRBV6-6 . TGTGCCAGCAGTCACCATGACAGGGAGGCGTCACCCCTCCACTTT CASSHHDREASPLHF
13 TRBJ1-1 TRBD1 TRBV28 . TGTGCCAGCAGGGCACAGGGGAGGACTGAAGCTTTCTTT CASRAQGRTEAFF
13 TRBJ2-7 . TRBV4-1 . TGCGCCAGCAGCCAAGTTACTAGCTACGAGCAGTACTTC CASSQVTSYEQYF
13 TRBJ2-5 . TRBV11-3 . TGTGCCAGCAGCATAACAGGGCAAGAGACCCAGTACTTC CASSITGQETQYF
15 TRBJ2-6 . TRBV19 . TGTGCCAGTAGTAGGGGGGTCTATGGGGCCAACGTCCTGACTTTC CASSRGVYGANVLTF